Shown below are 7 T cell receptor beta chains from a single sample sequenced in a study of CD8 T cells in ankylosing spondylitis (dated by TCRdb to 2015 to 2018). Libraries were built with 5' RACE. Instrument on record: Illumina HiSeq 2500. TCRdb handled the public reads itself, with Q25 trimming in fastp and clone calling in MiXCR, and kept productive beta chains. CDR3 protein sequences are deduplicated, and each keeps its most common genes and DNA. The sample has about 700,000 distinct CDR3 sequences on record, roughly 20% of them singletons. The top ten clonotypes cover 15% to 20% of the sample. On the study overall, not on this receptor specifically: Blood from ankylosing spondylitis patients appeared to be characterized by a TCR beta motif made up of several highly homologous amino acid variants.

Antigens of these TCRs are unknown. Input material: blood, either unsorted or a sorted T cell fraction (not recorded which). Source of these receptors: a male donor with ankylosing spondylitis.

This clonotype was counted between two and nine times. The chain links TRBV20-1 to TRBJ2-5, with 7 positions matching TRBD2. Germline V gives CDR1 DFQATT, CDR2 SNEGSKA (reference sequence). Trimming at V came to 3 bases and at J to 2 bases, leaving 9 bases not matched to a gene. The CDR3 is 15 amino acids. The CDR3 DNA reads as TGCAGTGCTAGCCTCCTAGCGGAGGGGCAAGAGACCCAGTACTTC. It translates to CSASLLAEGQETQYF.

This clonotype was seen at least ten times. CDR3 coding DNA: TGCGCCAGCAGCGGGTCTTCCGGGACTCCTGGAAACACCATATATTTT. It translates to CASSGSSGTPGNTIYF. The V gene is TRBV5-1, the J gene TRBJ1-3, with D perhaps TRBD1 (5 bases). Germline V gene data show CDR1 as SGHRS and CDR2 as YFSETQ. This CDR3 region has 16 residues. The V end lost 4 bases, the J end lost 2 bases, and 16 bases lay between the germline ends.

The CDR3 here is CASSLSPGAYGYTF. CDR3 nucleotides: TGTGCCAGCAGCCTCTCCCCGGGGGCCTATGGCTACACCTTC. The V and J genes are TRBV12-3 or TRBV12-4 and TRBJ1-2, with D perhaps matching TRBD1 (6 bases). Trimming took 6 bases from V and 4 from J, leaving 15 bases between them. This CDR3 has 14 amino acids.

DNA for the CDR3: TGCAGTGCTAGAGATCAGGACAGGGCGGGCTATGGCTACACCTTC. This gives the protein CSARDQDRAGYGYTF. The chain joins TRBV20-1 to TRBJ1-2, with TRBD1 matching over 8 bases. The CDR3 is 15 residues long. CDR1 DFQATT and CDR2 SNEGSKA come from the germline V gene (reference sequence). V dropped 0 bases and J dropped 4; count of bases not matched to a gene: 7.

The J gene is TRBJ2-3, the V gene TRBV20-1; 9 bases are a match to TRBD2. Germline CDR1 is DFQATT and CDR2 is SNEGSKA (reference sequence). Unmatched junction bases numbered 5, after V lost 2 bases and J lost 2 bases. This CDR3 region has 15 residues. The CDR3 protein is CSARLRLADTDTQYF. For the CDR3, the DNA is TGCAGTGCTAGACTTAGACTAGCGGACACAGATACGCAGTATTTT.

The chain carries TRBV10-2 and TRBJ2-2; 7 nucleotides align to TRBD2. The junction had 5 bases not matched to a gene; V was cut back by 6 bases and J by 7 bases. This CDR3 spans 13 amino acids. Germline values: CDR1 WSHSY, CDR2 SAAADI. CDR3 DNA sequence: TGCGCCAGCAGCGGACTAGGTTTCGGGGAGCTGTTTTTT. This translates into CASSGLGFGELFF.

The CDR3 sequence: CASSYSRQVDGYTF. CDR3 bases: TGTGCCAGCAGTTACTCGAGGCAGGTAGACGGCTACACCTTC. V usage is TRBV6-5 and J usage is TRBJ1-2; D gene unclear. This CDR3 region has 14 residues. The V and J ends lost 0 bases and 8 bases respectively, with 13 bases between them. CDR1 is MNHEY, CDR2 SVGAGI, per germline.